What follows are 5 T cell receptor beta chains derived from one specimen sequenced in a study of CD8 T cells in Susac syndrome. RNA amounts of about 0.45 to 1 ug underwent reverse transcription with random hexamers. Each CDR3 protein is one row after TCRdb ran MiXCR on the immunoSEQ multiplex PCR reads. The sample gives 84,000 or so distinct CDR3 sequences, around 94% of which show up once; about 0.94% is in the top ten. Material for sequencing was CD8+ T cells from PBMCs. The receptors come from a human donor with Susac syndrome.

The V call is TRBV7-9, the J call TRBJ1-2; D call uncertain. The CDR3 length is 13 residues. Germline V lookup: CDR1 SEHNR, CDR2 FQNEAQ (reference sequence). Trimming removed 5 bases at V and 8 bases at J, with 15 bases between. The CDR3 region has the DNA TGTGCCAGCAGCCCCCCCACTGGAGAGGGCTACACCTTC. Encoded protein: CASSPPTGEGYTF.

The rearrangement uses TRBV28 and TRBJ2-2, with D maybe TRBD1 (5 bases). V was clipped by 4 bases and J by 4 bases, with 13 bases between them. This CDR3 contains 15 residues. CDR1 is MDHEN and CDR2 is SYDVKM in the germline V gene. The CDR3 bases are TGTGCCAGCAGTTCGGACAAGGGGATCACCGGGGAGCTGTTTTTT. It codes for CASSSDKGITGELFF.

The gene calls are TRBV28 and TRBJ2-7; 10 bases are a match to TRBD2. The V gene's germline CDR1 is MDHEN and CDR2 SYDVKM. V gave up 7 bases and J gave up 0 bases; unmatched junction bases: 6. There are 15 residues in the CDR3. CDR3 loop: CASTMGLAFSYEQYF. CDR3 sequence (DNA): TGTGCCAGCACCATGGGACTAGCGTTCTCCTACGAGCAGTACTTC.

V is TRBV5-1 and J is TRBJ2-7; the D gene is possibly TRBD1 (6 bases). The CDR3 contains 14 residues. In germline, CDR1 is SGHRS, CDR2 YFSETQ. Trimming took off 5 bases at V and 0 bases at J, with 12 bases between the two ends. For the CDR3, the DNA is TGCGCCAGCAGGGGGGACATGAGCTCCTACGAGCAGTACTTC. Protein product: CASRGDMSSYEQYF.

This chain connects TRBV5-6 to TRBJ2-7; D is perhaps TRBD2 (5 bases). The V gene lost 0 bases and the J gene lost 3 bases, with 10 bases spanning the gap. The CDR3 extends over 14 amino acids. From germline, CDR1 is SGHDT and CDR2 YYEEEE. The CDR3 loop reads CASSLALDHYEQYF. The CDR3 DNA sequence: TGTGCCAGCAGCTTGGCACTAGATCACTACGAGCAGTACTTC.